This TCR beta chain appears in the sequencing data of a study of T cell repertoires in aging, cancer and after chemotherapy. The overall study: Donor ages fell into six groups from 30 or younger up to 70 or older. Pre- and post-chemotherapy samples were paired from glioblastoma patients treated with temozolomide-based therapy.

Peripheral blood genomic DNA, not sorted cells or RNA, was the template. This clonotype has only a few counts. What it binds is not known. General study points: Compared with age-matched healthy donors, untreated hematological or solid cancer patients showed higher blood TCR clonality. In cancer patients, declining TCR diversity with age involved lost richness and lost evenness.

Rearranged V-D-J TRB sequences were amplified with a mixed TRB-A/B primer pool. TCRdb reprocessed the multiplex PCR reads with MiXCR, giving one entry per CDR3 protein. The profile covers thousands of distinct CDR3 sequences, with around 24% appearing a single time and roughly an eighth taken by the ten largest. Trimming removed 6 bases from V and 12 bases from J, with 28 bases in between. Germline V gene sequence: CDR1 DFQATT, CDR2 SNEGSKA (reference sequence). This CDR3 is 15 amino acids long. The J gene is TRBJ2-3, the V gene TRBV20-1; D possibly corresponds to TRBD1 (5 bases). Sequenced sample: blood. This clonotype originated in a human donor with a solid tumor. DNA for the CDR3: TGCAGTGCCGTCGTGCCAGGGCCCGCTGGTTTCTTTCAGTATTTT. The encoded protein is CSAVVPGPAGFFQYF.